This T cell receptor (beta chain) was recovered during a study of human T cells and chemical hapten exposure. As for time point: pre-sensitization, week 0. Stated treatment: therapeutic diphenylcyclopropenone sensitization with weekly scalp DPC. Blood draws came first, before each patch test. Trimming at V came to 6 bases and at J to 6 bases, leaving 7 bases not matched to a gene. CDR1 is SGDLS and CDR2 is YYNGEE in the germline V gene. The CDR3 spans 13 residues. From the RACE reads, TCRdb called clonotypes with MiXCR, one entry per CDR3 protein. The sample yields under 200,000 distinct CDR3 sequences, nearly 30% seen once. This clonotype was seen at least ten times. As yet, its antigen is unknown. The study, taken as a whole, reports: Donors had alopecia, so their immune response may differ from healthy people's.

The V and J genes are TRBV9 and TRBJ2-7; 9 bases line up with TRBD2. This TCR was sampled from a woman aged 25-40 years with alopecia areata. Some clones in this sample may be carry-over from other donors' samples. The sequences come from whole blood, collected in connection with sensitization to the hapten diphenylcyclopropenone (DPC). CDR3 nucleotides: TGTGCCAGCAATGTAGCGGGGGAGGGCGAGCAGTACTTC. It yields the protein CASNVAGEGEQYF.